The entry that follows covers one T cell receptor (beta chain) sequence. Its antigen is unidentified. This sample was taken from a study of blood T cells in healthy people across ages. V lost 5 bases and J 7 bases, leaving 12 bases between the germline ends. CDR1 is SGHTA and CDR2 is FQGTGA in the germline V gene. The CDR3 covers 13 residues. Then a second PCR, running roughly 7 to 12 cycles, was carried out with a sample-barcoded 5' primer and a J-beta primer mix. TCRdb itself ran the 5' RACE reads through MiXCR, one entry per CDR3 protein. The sample carries approximately 790,000 distinct CDR3 sequences, 62% recorded once. Study results and limitations: Using unsorted PBMCs precluded a conclusive naive versus antigen-experienced comparison.

This TCR was sampled from a young man in good health. Sample: blood. The chain recombines TRBV7-3 with TRBJ2-1, with D possibly being TRBD2 (5 bases). CDR3 nucleotide sequence: TGTGCCAGCAGCCCCGTATCGGGGAATGAGCAGTTCTTC. This encodes CASSPVSGNEQFF.